The clone carrying this T cell receptor (beta chain) was detected a few times. Its antigen is currently unknown. The sample originates from a study of T-cell memory formation after mild COVID-19. Points from the study as a whole: While clones contracting from day 15 to 85 were balanced between CD4 and CD8, later expanders leaned CD4+.

Libraries for TCRalpha and TCRbeta carried sample barcodes and unique molecular identifiers via 5'RACE. TCRdb reprocessed the 5' RACE reads via MiXCR and lists one record per CDR3 protein. This sample has approximately 44,000 distinct CDR3 sequences, with 7.3% found just once. The V end lost 4 bases, the J end lost 4 bases, and 27 bases lay between the germline ends. Germline CDR1 reads SEHNR; CDR2 reads FQNEAQ (reference sequence). This CDR3 is 19 amino acids long. The gene calls are TRBV7-9 and TRBJ2-3; tentatively, D is TRBD2 (6 bases). This TCR was sampled from a man between 18 and 29 years old who had mild COVID-19 (a few samples of this study predate the infection). Cell type and time point are not known. Material for sequencing was PBMCs or a T cell subset sorted from them (not recorded which). The CDR3 bases are TGTGCCAGCAGCTCACTAGGGCGGGGACCGCGGGCCAAGGCAGATACGCAGTATTTT. Translation gives CASSSLGRGPRAKADTQYF.